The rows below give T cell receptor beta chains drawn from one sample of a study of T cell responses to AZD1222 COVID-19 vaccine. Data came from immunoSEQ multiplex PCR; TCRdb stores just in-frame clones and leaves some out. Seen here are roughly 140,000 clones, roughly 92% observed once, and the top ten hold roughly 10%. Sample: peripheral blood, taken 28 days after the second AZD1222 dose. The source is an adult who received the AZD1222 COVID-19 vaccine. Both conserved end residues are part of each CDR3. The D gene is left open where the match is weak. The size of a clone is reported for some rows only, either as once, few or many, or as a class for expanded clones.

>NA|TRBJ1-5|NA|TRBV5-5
TGTGCCAGCAACCCCCAGGGTCTCGGAGGACAGCCCCAGCATTTT
CASNPQGLGGQPQHF
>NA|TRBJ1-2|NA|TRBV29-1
TGCAGCGTGATGACAGAGAACTGGGGCTACACCTTC
CSVMTENWGYTF
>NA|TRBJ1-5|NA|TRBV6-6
TGTGCCAGCATCGACACTCGTGGGACGGGCGCCGGGCCCCAGCATTTT
CASIDTRGTGAGPQHF
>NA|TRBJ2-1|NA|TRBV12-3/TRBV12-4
TGTGCCAGCAGTCCACCCATCAATGAGCAGTTCTTC
CASSPPINEQFF
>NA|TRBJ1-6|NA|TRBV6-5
TGTGCCAGCAGTTACTCGTCGGGAAGCAATTCACCCCTCCACTTT
CASSYSSGSNSPLHF
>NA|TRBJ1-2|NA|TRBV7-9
TGTGCCAGCAGCTTAAGTAACAGGCCGACTAACTATGGCTACACCTTC
CASSLSNRPTNYGYTF
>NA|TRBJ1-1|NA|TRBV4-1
TGCGCCAGCAGCCAAGATGGGCTGCAGAACACTGAAGCTTTCTTT
CASSQDGLQNTEAFF
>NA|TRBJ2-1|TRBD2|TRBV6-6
TGTGCCGCCGGGACTAGGAATGAGCAGTTCTTC
CAAGTRNEQFF
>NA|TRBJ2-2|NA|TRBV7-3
TGTGCCAGCAGCTCCCAGGCGAACACCGGGGAGCTGTTTTTT
CASSSQANTGELFF
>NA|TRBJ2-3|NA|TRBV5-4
TGTGCCAGCAGCTCCAGGACTACTAGCACAGATACGCAGTATTTT
CASSSRTTSTDTQYF
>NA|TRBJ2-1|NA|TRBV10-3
TGTGCCATCAGTGAGTCCCTTCAGAGCTCCTACAATGAGCAGTTCTTC
CAISESLQSSYNEQFF
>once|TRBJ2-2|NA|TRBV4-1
TGCGCCAGCAGCCAACAGGGAAACACCGGGGAGCTGTTTTTT
CASSQQGNTGELFF
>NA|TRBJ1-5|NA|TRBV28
TGTGCCAGCAGTCCACCTCCCCACAGGTTTAGCAATCAGCCCCAGCATTTT
CASSPPPHRFSNQPQHF
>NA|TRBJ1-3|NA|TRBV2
TGTGCCAGCAGTGAGGGACACCAGGACTCTGGAAACACCATATATTTT
CASSEGHQDSGNTIYF
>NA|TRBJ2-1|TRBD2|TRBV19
TGTGCCAGTAGTATTGTAGCGGGCGACAATGAGCAGTTCTTC
CASSIVAGDNEQFF
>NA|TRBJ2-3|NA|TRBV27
TGTGCCAGCAGTCGATTGGGCACAGATACGCAGTATTTT
CASSRLGTDTQYF
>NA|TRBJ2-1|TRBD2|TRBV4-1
TGCGCCAGCAGCCAAGAGACTAGCGGGGGGCCTGAAGACAATGAGCAGTTCTTC
CASSQETSGGPEDNEQFF
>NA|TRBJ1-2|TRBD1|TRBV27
TGTGCCAGCAGCACCTTTTACGGACAGGTTTCTAACTATGGCTACACCTTC
CASSTFYGQVSNYGYTF
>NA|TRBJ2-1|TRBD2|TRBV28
TGTGCCAGCAGTACCTACGCGACTAGCGGGCCTGACCTTTACAATGAGCAGTTCTTC
CASSTYATSGPDLYNEQFF
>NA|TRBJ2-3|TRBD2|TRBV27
TGTGCCAGCAGCATAGCGGGAGCCACAGATACGCAGTATTTT
CASSIAGATDTQYF
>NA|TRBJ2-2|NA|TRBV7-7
TGTGCCAGCACCCAAGGGGGCACCGGGGAGCTGTTTTTT
CASTQGGTGELFF
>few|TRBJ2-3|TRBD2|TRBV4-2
TGTGCCAGCAGCCAACAATCCACTAGCGAGCTTACGCAGTATTTT
CASSQQSTSELTQYF
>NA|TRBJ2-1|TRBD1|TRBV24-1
TGTGCCACCAGTGACACCGGGACAGGGGGGAACAATGAGCAGTTCTTC
CATSDTGTGGNNEQFF
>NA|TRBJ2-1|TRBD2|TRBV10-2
TGCGCCAGCAGTGAGCTGGCGGGAGTCGCCTACAATGAGCAGTTCTTC
CASSELAGVAYNEQFF
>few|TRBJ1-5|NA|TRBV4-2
TGTGCCAGCAGCGCCCGGGACAGCAATCAGCCCCAGCATTTT
CASSARDSNQPQHF
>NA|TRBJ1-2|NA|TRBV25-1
TGTGCCAGCAGTCCACGGGCAGGCCTTCCGGGGGATGGCTACACCTTC
CASSPRAGLPGDGYTF